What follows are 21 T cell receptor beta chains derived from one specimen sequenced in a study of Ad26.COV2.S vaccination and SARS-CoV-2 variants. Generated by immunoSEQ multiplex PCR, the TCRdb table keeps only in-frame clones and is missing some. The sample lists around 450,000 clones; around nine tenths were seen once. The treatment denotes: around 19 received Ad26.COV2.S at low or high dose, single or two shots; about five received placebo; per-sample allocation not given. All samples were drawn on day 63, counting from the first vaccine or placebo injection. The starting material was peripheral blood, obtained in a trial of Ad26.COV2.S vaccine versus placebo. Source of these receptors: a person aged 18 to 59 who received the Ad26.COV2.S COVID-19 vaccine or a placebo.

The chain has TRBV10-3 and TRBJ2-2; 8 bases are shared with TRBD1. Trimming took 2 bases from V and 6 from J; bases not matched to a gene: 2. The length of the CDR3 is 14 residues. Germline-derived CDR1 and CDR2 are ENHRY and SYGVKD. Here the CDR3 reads CAISEVDRAGELFF. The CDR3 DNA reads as TGTGCCATCAGTGAGGTGGACAGGGCCGGGGAGCTGTTTTTT.

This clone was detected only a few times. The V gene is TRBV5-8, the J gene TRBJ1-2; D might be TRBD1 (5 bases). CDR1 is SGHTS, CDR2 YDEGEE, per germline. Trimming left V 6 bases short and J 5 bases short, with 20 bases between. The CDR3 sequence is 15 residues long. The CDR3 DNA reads TGTGCCAGCACCTCAATGACAGTGCCTTTTTATGGCTACACCTTC. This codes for CASTSMTVPFYGYTF.

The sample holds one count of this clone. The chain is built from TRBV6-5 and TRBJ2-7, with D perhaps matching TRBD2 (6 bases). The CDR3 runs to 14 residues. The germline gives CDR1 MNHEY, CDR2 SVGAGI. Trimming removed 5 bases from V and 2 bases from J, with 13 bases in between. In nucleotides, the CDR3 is TGTGCCAGCAGTCCTTTTCGGACTACCTACGAGCAGTACTTC. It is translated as CASSPFRTTYEQYF.

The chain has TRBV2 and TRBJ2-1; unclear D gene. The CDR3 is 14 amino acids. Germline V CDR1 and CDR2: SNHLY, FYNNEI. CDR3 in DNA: TGTGCGCACGTCCGCAACATCTACTACAATGAGCAGTTCTTC. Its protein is CAHVRNIYYNEQFF.

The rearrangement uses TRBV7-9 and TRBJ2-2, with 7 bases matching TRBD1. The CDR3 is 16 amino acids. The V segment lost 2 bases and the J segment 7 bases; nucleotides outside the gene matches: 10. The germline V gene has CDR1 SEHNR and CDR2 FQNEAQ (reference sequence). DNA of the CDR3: TGTGCCAGCAGCTTAAACAAGGGGGCGCAGGGCGGGGAGCTGTTTTTT. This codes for CASSLNKGAQGGELFF. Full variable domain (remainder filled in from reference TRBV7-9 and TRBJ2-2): DTGVSQNPRHKITKRGQNVTFRCDPISEHNRLYWYRQTLGQGPEFLTYFQNEAQLEKSRLLSDRFSAERPKGSFSTLEIQRTEQGDSAMYLCASSLNKGAQGGELFFGEGSRLTVL.

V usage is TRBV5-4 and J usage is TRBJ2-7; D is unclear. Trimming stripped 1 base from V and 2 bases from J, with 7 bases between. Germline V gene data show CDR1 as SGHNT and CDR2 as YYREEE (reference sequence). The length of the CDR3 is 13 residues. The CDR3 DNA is TGTGCCAGCAGCTTGAACAGTGCCTACGAGCAGTACTTC. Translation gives CASSLNSAYEQYF.

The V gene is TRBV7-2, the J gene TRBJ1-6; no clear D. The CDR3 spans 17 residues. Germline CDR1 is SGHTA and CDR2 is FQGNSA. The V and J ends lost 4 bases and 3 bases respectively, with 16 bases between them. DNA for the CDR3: TGTGCCAGCAGCTCGGAGCTTGGGTGGAACTATAATTCACCCCTCCACTTT. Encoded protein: CASSSELGWNYNSPLHF. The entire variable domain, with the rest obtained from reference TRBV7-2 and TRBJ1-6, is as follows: GAGVSQSPSNKVTEKGKDVELRCDPISGHTALYWYRQSLGQGLEFLIYFQGNSAPDKSGLPSDRFSAERTGGSVSTLTIQRTQQEDSAVYLCASSSELGWNYNSPLHFGNGTRLTVT.

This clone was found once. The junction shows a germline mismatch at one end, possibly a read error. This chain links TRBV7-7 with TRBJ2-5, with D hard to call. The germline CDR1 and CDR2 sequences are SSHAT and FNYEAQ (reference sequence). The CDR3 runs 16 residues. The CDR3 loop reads CASSLATRKTYETQYF. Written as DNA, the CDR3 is TGTGCTAGCAGCTTAGCTACGAGGAAGACGTACGAGACCCAGTACTTC.

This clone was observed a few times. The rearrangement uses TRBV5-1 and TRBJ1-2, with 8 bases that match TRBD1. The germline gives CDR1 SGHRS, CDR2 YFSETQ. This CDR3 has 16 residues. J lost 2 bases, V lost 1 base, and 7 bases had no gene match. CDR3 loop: CASSLRAGGPNYGYTF. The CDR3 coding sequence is TGCGCCAGCAGCTTGAGGGCAGGGGGCCCCAACTATGGCTACACCTTC. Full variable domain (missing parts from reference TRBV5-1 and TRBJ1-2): KAGVTQTPRYLIKTRGQQVTLSCSPISGHRSVSWYQQTPGQGLQFLFEYFSETQRNKGNFPGRFSGRQFSNSRSEMNVSTLELGDSALYLCASSLRAGGPNYGYTFGSGTRLTVV.

CDR3 residues: CASSQDRNSGAPLGTDTQYF. Here the CDR3 DNA reads TGTGCCAGCAGCCAAGATCGGAATAGCGGGGCACCGCTCGGCACAGATACGCAGTATTTT. The genes are TRBV3-1 (or the pseudogene TRBV3-2) and TRBJ2-3; TRBD2 matches 8 bases. The V segment lost 0 bases and the J segment 1 base; nucleotides outside the gene matches: 15. Per germline, CDR1 LGHDT and CDR2 YNNKEL (reference sequence). There are 20 residues in the CDR3.

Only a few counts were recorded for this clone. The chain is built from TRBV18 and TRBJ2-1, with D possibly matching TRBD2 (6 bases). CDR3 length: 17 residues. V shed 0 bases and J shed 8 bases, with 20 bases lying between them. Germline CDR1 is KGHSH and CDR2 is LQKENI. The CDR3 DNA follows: TGTGCCAGCTCACCACCGCCGGGGGAGAGCCCCCACGATGAGCAGTTCTTC. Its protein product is CASSPPPGESPHDEQFF.

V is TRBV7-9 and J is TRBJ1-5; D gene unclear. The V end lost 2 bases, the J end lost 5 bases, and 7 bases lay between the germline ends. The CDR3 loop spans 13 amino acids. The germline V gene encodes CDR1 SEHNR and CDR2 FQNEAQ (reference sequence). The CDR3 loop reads CASSLQEDQPQHF. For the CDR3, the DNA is TGTGCCAGCAGCTTACAGGAAGATCAGCCCCAGCATTTT.

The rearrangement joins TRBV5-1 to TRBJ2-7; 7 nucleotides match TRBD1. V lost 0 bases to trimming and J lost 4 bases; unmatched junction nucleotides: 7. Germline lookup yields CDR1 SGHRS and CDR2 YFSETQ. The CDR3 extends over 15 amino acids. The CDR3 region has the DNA TGCGCCAGCAGCTTGGATCCCCAGGGGGAATACGAGCAGTACTTC. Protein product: CASSLDPQGEYEQYF.

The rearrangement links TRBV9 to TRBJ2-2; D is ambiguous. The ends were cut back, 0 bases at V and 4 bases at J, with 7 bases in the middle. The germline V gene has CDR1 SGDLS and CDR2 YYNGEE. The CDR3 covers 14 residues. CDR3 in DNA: TGTGCCAGCAGCGTAGAGCACACCACCGGGGAGCTGTTTTTT. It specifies CASSVEHTTGELFF.

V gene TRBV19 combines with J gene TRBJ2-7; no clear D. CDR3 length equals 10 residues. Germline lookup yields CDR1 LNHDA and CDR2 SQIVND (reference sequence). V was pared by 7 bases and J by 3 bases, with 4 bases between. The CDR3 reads CASMRYEQYF. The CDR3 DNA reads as TGTGCCAGTATGCGCTACGAGCAGTACTTC.

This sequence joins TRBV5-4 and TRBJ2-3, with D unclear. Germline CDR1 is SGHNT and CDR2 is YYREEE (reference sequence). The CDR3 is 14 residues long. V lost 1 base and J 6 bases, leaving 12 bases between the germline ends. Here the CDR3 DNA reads TGTGCCAGCAGCTTGCGCTCACTGGGGGATACGCAGTATTTT. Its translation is CASSLRSLGDTQYF.

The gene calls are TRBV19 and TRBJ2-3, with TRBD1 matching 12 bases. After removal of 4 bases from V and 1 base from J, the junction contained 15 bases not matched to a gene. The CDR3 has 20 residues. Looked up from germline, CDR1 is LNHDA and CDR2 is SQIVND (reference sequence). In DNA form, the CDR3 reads TGTGCCAGTAGTAGATCGCCGGGACAGGGGGCCGTCTGGGGCACAGATACGCAGTATTTT. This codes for CASSRSPGQGAVWGTDTQYF.

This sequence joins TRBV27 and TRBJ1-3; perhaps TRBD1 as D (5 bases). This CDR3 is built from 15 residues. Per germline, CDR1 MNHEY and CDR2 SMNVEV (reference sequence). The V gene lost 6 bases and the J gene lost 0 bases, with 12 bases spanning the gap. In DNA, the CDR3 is TGTGCCAGCAGGGCAGGGTTAATCTCTGGAAACACCATATATTTT. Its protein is CASRAGLISGNTIYF.

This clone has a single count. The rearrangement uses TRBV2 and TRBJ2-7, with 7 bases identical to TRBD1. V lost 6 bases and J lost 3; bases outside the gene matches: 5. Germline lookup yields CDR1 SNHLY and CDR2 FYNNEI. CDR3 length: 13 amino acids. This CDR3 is CASRETGRYEQYF. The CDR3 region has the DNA TGTGCCAGCAGGGAGACAGGGCGCTACGAGCAGTACTTC.

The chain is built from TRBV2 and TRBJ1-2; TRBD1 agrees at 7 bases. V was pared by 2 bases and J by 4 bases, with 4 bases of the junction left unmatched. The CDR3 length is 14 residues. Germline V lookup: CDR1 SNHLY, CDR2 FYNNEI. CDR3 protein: CASSELTGSYGYTF. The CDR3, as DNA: TGTGCCAGCAGTGAACTGACAGGGAGCTATGGCTACACCTTC.

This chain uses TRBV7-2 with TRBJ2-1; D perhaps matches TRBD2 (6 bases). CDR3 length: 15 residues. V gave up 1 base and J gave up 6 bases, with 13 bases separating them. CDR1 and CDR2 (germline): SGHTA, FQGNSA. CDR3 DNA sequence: TGTGCCAGCAGCTTAGTTTCGGGGGTGTTCAATGAGCAGTTCTTC. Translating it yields CASSLVSGVFNEQFF.